This T cell receptor (beta chain) was identified during a study of blood T cell repertoires in COVID-19. Study background: Italy, Spain and the United States were the sources of the convalescent and acute COVID-19 samples. T cells, B-cell-depleted T cells, or PBMCs provided the cDNA or gDNA that served as material.

The CDR3 loop spans 13 amino acids. Germline CDR1 MNHEY, CDR2 SMNVEV (reference sequence). The V gene lost 3 bases and the J gene lost 4 bases, with 9 bases spanning the gap. In the study's own analysis: Cell counts per sample came from amplifying reference gene primers. Clones were read by immunoSEQ multiplex PCR, and TCRdb kept only the in-frame ones, dropping some. V and J calls and clone size are copied from that table; D and trimming were computed from the DNA. The sample carries tens of thousands of clones, around nine tenths recorded once. V gene TRBV27 combines with J gene TRBJ2-5; D not resolved. Sequencing was performed on peripheral blood. The clonotype originates from a woman aged 80 or older with active or convalescent COVID-19. The DNA of the CDR3 is TGTGCCAGCAGTTTCCGTTACGGAGAGACCCAGTACTTC. Translated, it gives CASSFRYGETQYF.